This T cell receptor beta chain appears in the sequencing data of a study of blood T cell repertoires in COVID-19. The length of the CDR3 is 16 residues. V was pared by 0 bases and J by 3 bases, with 13 bases between. The germline gives CDR1 SGDLS, CDR2 YYNGEE. Methods used by the authors: Estimation of nucleated cell counts relied on the amplification of reference gene primers. Some clones are missing from TCRdb's copy, which holds only in-frame ones; the method was immunoSEQ multiplex PCR. D and trimming were read from the DNA, whereas the V and J calls and clone size are those reported in that table. The top ten hold about 0.59% of the sample, which has around 200,000 clones, almost 90% seen once.

The TCR was taken from a man aged 50-60 years with acute or convalescent COVID-19. Sequenced input: peripheral blood. This sequence joins TRBV9 and TRBJ1-3; D ambiguous. The CDR3 reads CASSVGVGTHGNTIYF. The CDR3 DNA reads TGTGCCAGCAGCGTAGGGGTGGGCACACATGGAAACACCATATATTTT. The variable domain in full, with the rest retrieved from reference TRBV9 and TRBJ1-3, is DSGVTQTPKHLITATGQRVTLRCSPRSGDLSVYWYQQSLDQGLQFLIQYYNGEERAKGNILERFSAQQFPDLHSELNLSSLELGDSALYFCASSVGVGTHGNTIYFGEGSWLTVV.